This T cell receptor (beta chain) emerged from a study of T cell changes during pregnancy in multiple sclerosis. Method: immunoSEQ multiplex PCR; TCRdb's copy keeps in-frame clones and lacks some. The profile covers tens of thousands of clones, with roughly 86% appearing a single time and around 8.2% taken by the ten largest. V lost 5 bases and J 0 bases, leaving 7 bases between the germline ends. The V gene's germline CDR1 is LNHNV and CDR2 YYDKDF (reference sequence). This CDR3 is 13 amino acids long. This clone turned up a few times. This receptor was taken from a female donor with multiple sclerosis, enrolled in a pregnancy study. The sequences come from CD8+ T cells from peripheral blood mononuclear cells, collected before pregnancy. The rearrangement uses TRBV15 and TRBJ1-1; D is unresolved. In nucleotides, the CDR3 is TGTGCCACCAGCCCCTCAGTGAACACTGAAGCTTTCTTT. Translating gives CATSPSVNTEAFF.